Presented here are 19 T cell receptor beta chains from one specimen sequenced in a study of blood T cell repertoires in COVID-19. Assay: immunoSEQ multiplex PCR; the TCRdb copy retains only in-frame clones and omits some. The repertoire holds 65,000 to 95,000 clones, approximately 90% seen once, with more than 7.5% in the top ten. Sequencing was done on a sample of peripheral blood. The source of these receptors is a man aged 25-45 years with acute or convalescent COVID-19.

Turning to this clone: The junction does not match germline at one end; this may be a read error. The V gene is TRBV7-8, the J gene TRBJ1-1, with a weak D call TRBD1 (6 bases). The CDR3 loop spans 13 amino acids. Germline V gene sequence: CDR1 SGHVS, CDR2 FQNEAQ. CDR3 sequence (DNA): TGTGCCAGCAGCTTATCGGGGGGGCGGCCAGGGCGATTT. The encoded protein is CASSLSGGRPGRF.

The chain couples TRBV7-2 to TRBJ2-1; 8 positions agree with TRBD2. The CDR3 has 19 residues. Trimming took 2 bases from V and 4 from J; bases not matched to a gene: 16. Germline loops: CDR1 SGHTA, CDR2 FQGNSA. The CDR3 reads CASSLSQGGAGGIYNEQFF. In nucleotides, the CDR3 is TGTGCCAGCAGCTTATCACAGGGAGGGGCGGGAGGTATTTACAATGAGCAGTTCTTC.

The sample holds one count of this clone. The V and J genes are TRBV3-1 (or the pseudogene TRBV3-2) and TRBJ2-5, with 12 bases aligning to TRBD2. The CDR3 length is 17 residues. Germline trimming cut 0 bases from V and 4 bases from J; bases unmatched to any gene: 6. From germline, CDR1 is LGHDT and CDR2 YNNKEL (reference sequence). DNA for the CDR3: TGTGCCAGCAGCCAAGATCTCCTAGCGGGGGGGCCAGAGACCCAGTACTTC. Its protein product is CASSQDLLAGGPETQYF.

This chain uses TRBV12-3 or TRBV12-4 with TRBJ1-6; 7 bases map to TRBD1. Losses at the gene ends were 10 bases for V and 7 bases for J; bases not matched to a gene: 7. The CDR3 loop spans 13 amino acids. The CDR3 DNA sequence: TGTGCCACCGCGGGACAGAGAAATTCACCCCTCCACTTT. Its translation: CATAGQRNSPLHF.

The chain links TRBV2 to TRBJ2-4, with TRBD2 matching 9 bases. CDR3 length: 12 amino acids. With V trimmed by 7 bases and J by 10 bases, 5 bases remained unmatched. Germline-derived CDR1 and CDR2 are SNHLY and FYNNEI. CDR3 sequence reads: CASIDSGGIQYF. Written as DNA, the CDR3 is TGTGCCAGCATTGATAGCGGGGGTATTCAGTACTTC.

CDR3 DNA: TGTGCCAGCAAGAGCGGCGCCCCAGAGACCCAGTACTTC. Translated: CASKSGAPETQYF. V and J are TRBV5-6 and TRBJ2-5, with a weak D call TRBD2 (5 bases). Germline V gene lookup returns CDR1 SGHDT and CDR2 YYEEEE. CDR3 length: 13 residues. The V and J ends lost 6 bases and 4 bases respectively, with 13 bases between them.

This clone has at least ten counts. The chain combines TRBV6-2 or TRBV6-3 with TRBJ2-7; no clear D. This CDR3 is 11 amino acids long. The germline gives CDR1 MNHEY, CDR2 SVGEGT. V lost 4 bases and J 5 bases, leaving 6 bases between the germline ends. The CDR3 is CASSSYNEQYF. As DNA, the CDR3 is TGTGCCAGCAGTTCGTACAACGAGCAGTACTTC.

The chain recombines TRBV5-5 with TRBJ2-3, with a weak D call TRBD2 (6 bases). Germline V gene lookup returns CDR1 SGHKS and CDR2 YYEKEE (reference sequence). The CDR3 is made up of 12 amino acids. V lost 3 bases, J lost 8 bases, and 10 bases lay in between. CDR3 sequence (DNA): TGTGCCAGCAGCTGGCGGGGCTCTACGCAGTATTTT. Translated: CASSWRGSTQYF.

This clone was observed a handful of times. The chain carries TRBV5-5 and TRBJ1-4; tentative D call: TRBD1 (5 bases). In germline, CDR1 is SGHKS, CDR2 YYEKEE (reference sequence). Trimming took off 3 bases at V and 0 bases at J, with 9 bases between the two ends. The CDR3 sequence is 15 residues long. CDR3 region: CASSSTAATNEKLFF. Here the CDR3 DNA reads TGTGCCAGCAGCTCGACAGCCGCAACTAATGAAAAACTGTTTTTT.

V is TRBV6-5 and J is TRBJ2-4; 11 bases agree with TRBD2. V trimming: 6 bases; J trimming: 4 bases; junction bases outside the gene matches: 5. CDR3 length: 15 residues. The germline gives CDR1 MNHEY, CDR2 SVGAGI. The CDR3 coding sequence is TGTGCCAGCAGGGCACTAGCGGGGGAGAAAAACATTCAGTACTTC. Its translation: CASRALAGEKNIQYF.

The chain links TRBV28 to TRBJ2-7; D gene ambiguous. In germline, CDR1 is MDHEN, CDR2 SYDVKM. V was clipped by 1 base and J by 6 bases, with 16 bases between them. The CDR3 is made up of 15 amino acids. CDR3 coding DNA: TGTGCCAGCAGTTTATTTCTACCCACAGAAGGCGAGCAGTACTTC. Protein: CASSLFLPTEGEQYF. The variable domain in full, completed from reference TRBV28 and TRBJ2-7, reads DVKVTQSSRYLVKRTGEKVFLECVQDMDHENMFWYRQDPGLGLRLIYFSYDVKMKEKGDIPEGYSVSREKKERFSLILESASTNQTSMYLCASSLFLPTEGEQYFGPGTRLTVT.

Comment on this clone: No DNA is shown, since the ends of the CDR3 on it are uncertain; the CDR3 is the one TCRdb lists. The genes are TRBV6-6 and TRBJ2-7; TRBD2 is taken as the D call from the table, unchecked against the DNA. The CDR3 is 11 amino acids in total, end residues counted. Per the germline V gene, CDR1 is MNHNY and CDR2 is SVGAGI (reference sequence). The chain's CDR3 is CASSSSVEQYF.

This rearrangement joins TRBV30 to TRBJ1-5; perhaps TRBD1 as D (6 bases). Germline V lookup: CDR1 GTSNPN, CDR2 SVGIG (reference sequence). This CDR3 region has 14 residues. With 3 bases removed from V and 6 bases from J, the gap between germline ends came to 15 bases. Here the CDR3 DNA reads TGTGCCTGGAGCAAAGGGGGGGTAAGTCAGCCCCAGCATTTT. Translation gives CAWSKGGVSQPQHF.

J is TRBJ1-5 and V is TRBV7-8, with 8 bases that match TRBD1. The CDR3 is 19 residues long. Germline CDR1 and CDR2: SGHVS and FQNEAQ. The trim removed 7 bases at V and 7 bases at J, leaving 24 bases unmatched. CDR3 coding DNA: TGTGCCAGCACCCTGGACAGGGACCGGGTGTCTGCCGCGAGGCAGCCCCAGCATTTT. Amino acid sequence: CASTLDRDRVSAARQPQHF.

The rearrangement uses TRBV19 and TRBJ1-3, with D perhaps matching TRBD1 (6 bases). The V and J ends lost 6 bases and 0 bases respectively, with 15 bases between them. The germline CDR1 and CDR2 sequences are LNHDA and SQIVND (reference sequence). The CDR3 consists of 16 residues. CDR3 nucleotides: TGTGCCAGTAGAGGGAACACAGGGAACTCTGGAAACACCATATATTTT. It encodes CASRGNTGNSGNTIYF.

This CDR3 is CASSLGGPGELFF. CDR3 nucleotides: TGTGCCAGCAGTCTCGGAGGTCCCGGGGAGCTGTTTTTT. The V call is TRBV6-2 or TRBV6-3, the J call TRBJ2-2; D perhaps matches TRBD2 (5 bases). Germline CDR1 MNHEY, CDR2 SVGEGT. V lost 5 bases, J lost 6 bases, and 10 bases lay in between. The CDR3 consists of 13 residues.

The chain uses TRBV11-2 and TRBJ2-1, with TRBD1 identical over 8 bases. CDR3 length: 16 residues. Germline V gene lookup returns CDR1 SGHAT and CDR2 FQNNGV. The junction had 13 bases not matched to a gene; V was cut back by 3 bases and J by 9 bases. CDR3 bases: TGTGCCAGCAGCTTTACATCCGGGACAGGCCTCGGTGAGCAGTTCTTC. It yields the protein CASSFTSGTGLGEQFF.

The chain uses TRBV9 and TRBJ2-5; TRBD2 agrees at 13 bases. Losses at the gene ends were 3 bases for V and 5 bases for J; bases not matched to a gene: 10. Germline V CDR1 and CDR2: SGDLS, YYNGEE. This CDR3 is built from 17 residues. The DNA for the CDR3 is TGTGCCAGCAGCGCACAGAGGACTAGCGGGAGTACGGAGACCCAGTACTTC. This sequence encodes CASSAQRTSGSTETQYF. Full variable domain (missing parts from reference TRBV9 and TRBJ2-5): DSGVTQTPKHLITATGQRVTLRCSPRSGDLSVYWYQQSLDQGLQFLIQYYNGEERAKGNILERFSAQQFPDLHSELNLSSLELGDSALYFCASSAQRTSGSTETQYFGPGTRLLVL.

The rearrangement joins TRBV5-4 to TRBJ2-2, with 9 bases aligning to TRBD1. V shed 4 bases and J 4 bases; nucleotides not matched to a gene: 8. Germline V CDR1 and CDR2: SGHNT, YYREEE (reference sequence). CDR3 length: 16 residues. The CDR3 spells CASSIPGQGRTGELFF. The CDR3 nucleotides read TGTGCCAGCAGCATTCCGGGACAGGGCCGCACCGGGGAGCTGTTTTTT. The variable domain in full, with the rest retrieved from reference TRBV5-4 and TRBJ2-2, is ETGVTQSPTHLIKTRGQQVTLRCSSQSGHNTVSWYQQALGQGPQFIFQYYREEENGRGNFPPRFSGLQFPNYSSELNVNALELDDSALYLCASSIPGQGRTGELFFGEGSRLTVL.